This TCR beta chain was captured in a study of shared clonotypes between healthy human individuals (TCRdb year 2020). Regarding the complete study: The cohort included a few men and a couple of women between 18 and 49 years of age. Libraries were prepared and TCR repertoires were sequenced by different laboratories using diverse techniques, in order to increase sequencing depth and limit assay-specific biases. The study deeply sequenced blood TCR repertoires of about five healthy adults to estimate repertoire size and the extent of clonotype sharing between individuals. For each donor, three plates each were used for CD4 naive and CD4 memory, two plates were used for CD8 naive, and one plate was used for CD8 memory. Per donor, leukapheresis produced somewhere between about 0.94 and 10 billion PBMCs.

Turning to this clone: Its specific antigen is unknown. No base quality values were provided; no much bigger clone lies one nucleotide off.

On the study overall, not on this receptor specifically: Because the study included a small number of donors, the genetic and exposure-history diversity represented was limited. Based on pairwise subsampling, the degree of clonotype sharing among donors was expected to be affected by sequencing depth. Naive subsets generally had larger estimated clonotype richness than memory subsets did. Sharing across a few donors was observed for around 4.8% of naive CD4, 3% to 3.5% of naive CD8, over 2% of memory CD4, and around 0.44% of memory CD8 clonotypes. Incomplete sequencing was indicated by rarefaction of sorted-subset datasets, despite the large sequencing depth. Sampling was limited to blood, and TCR repertoires in tissue likely differ from TCR repertoires in blood. Compared with non-shared clonotypes, clonotypes shared by all four sorted-subset donors had higher generation probabilities.

TCR CDR3 regions were amplified from genomic DNA by multiplex PCR using the deep immunoSEQ assay. For each cell subset, the extracted genomic DNA was distributed evenly across all wells of several immunoSEQ 96-well plates, and each plate served as one replicate. For sorted subsets, each replicate PCR was loaded with 200 ng genomic DNA, equivalent to some 27,000 T cell genomes. Purified libraries were quantified with a Qubit 3.0 fluorometer, sized on a Bioanalyzer 2100, and re-quantified with the KAPA Library Quantification kit. Each immunoSEQ 96-well plate was sequenced on its own single-read 150-cycle Illumina NextSeq 550 flow cell. From the authors' description of their analysis: The immunoSEQ output contained only junctional sequences without quality scores, so filtering could not match that applied to full-length reads. To assign V/J genes and CDR3, sequences were annotated using PyIR, a Python wrapper for IgBLAST v1.9, with IMGT germline references. Reads were filtered out if the reads had weak V/J assignments (E-value above 1e-6), no CDR3, stop codons, out-of-frame junctions, or ambiguous translated residues. V3J clonotypes were defined as sequences sharing an identical inferred V gene, J gene, and CDR3 amino acid sequence. The percentage overlap between two repertoires was calculated by dividing the number of shared unique clonotypes by the size of the smaller repertoire. RTK rarefaction, the Chao1 estimator, and Recon v2.1 estimates of unobserved clonotypes were used to assess repertoire richness. OLGA was used to compute generation probabilities for all TCRbeta clonotypes that the gDNA method yielded from a handful of donors. As stored in TCRdb, this immuneACCESS dataset retains in-frame rearrangements with V and J assigned. A fraction of the clones does not appear; measured against another copy, unresolved V genes explain less than half of the discrepancy, and the remainder lacks a known reason. Clonal size and the V and J genes are those of that table, whereas D and trimming came from the DNA. For this sample there are roughly 2.6 million clones; more than 90% appear just once. Over 0.12% of the sample goes to the ten largest clones.

From the germline V gene, CDR1 is MGHRA and CDR2 is YSYEKL. The germline V and J ends show losses of 1 base and 5 bases respectively, and no gene match explains 10 bases of the junction. The CDR3 starts with the cysteine, ends with the phenylalanine, and has 16 residues. Just CDR3 DNA is preserved here, 48 bases in frame from base 1. The donors were healthy, HIV-negative adults with no recently reported acute infections or vaccinations. Only Caucasian adults living in Nashville, Tennessee, USA were represented among the donors. CD4+ T cells were enriched by magnetic negative selection, after which naive cells were positively selected on CD45RA and the negative fraction was taken as the memory subset. Blood was collected by leukapheresis, and PBMCs were isolated by Ficoll-Histopaque density gradient centrifugation and then cryopreserved in liquid nitrogen vapor phase. Analytical flow cytometry was used to check the purity and quantity of every magnetically sorted T cell population. Genomic DNA was isolated from every sorted fraction and measured by UV absorbance on a Nanodrop 2000c.

The TCR originated in a man aged 18 to 30 in good health. This receptor chain uses TRBV4-1 and TRBJ2-5, with 7 middle bases fitting TRBD1. Material: naive CD4+ T cells sorted from blood. In the paper's terms, the cell subset or site label means: CD45RA+ positively selected. For the CDR3, the sequence is CASSQGQGVFVETQYF. The nucleotides read TGCGCCAGCAGCCAAGGACAGGGTGTTTTTGTGGAGACCCAGTACTTC.